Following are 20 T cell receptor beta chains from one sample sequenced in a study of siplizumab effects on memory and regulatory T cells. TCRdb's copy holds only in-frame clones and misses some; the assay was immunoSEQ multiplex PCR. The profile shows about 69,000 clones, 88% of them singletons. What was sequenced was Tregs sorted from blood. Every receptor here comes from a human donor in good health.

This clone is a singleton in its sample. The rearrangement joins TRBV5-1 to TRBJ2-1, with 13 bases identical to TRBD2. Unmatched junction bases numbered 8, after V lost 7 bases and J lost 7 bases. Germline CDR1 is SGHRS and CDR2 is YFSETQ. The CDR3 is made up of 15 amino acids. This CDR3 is CASHLGTSGINEQFF. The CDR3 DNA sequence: TGCGCCAGCCACCTCGGGACTAGCGGGATAAATGAGCAGTTCTTC.

The CDR3 sequence is CASSRDRGETQYF. CDR3 nucleotides: TGTGCCAGCAGCCGGGACAGGGGAGAGACCCAGTACTTC. V gene TRBV2 combines with J gene TRBJ2-5; 10 nucleotides line up with TRBD1. The CDR3 is 13 amino acids. The ends lost 6 bases at V and 4 bases at J; junction bases unmatched: 2. Per the germline V gene, CDR1 is SNHLY and CDR2 is FYNNEI.

The CDR3 is CATSRDWSGRASSEQFF. In DNA form, the CDR3 reads TGTGCCACCAGCAGAGATTGGAGCGGGAGGGCCTCTAGTGAGCAGTTCTTC. The chain links TRBV15 to TRBJ2-1, with 10 bases fitting TRBD2. In germline, CDR1 is LNHNV, CDR2 YYDKDF (reference sequence). This CDR3 contains 17 residues. Trimming cost V 0 bases and J 9 bases; bases outside gene matches: 11. The full variable domain, rest sourced from reference TRBV15 and TRBJ2-1, is DAMVIQNPRYQVTQFGKPVTLSCSQTLNHNVMYWYQQKSSQAPKLLFHYYDKDFNNEADTPDNFQSRRPNTSFCFLDIRSPGLGDTAMYLCATSRDWSGRASSEQFFGPGTRLTVL.

DNA for the CDR3: TGTGCCAGCAGCGTAGATAGCGGCACTGAAGCTTTCTTT. It is translated as CASSVDSGTEAFF. This chain uses TRBV9 with TRBJ1-1; D unresolved. V gave up 0 bases and J gave up 4 bases, with 7 bases separating them. Germline V CDR1 and CDR2: SGDLS, YYNGEE. The CDR3 totals 13 residues. The full variable domain, completed using reference TRBV9 and TRBJ1-1, is DSGVTQTPKHLITATGQRVTLRCSPRSGDLSVYWYQQSLDQGLQFLIQYYNGEERAKGNILERFSAQQFPDLHSELNLSSLELGDSALYFCASSVDSGTEAFFGQGTRLTVV.

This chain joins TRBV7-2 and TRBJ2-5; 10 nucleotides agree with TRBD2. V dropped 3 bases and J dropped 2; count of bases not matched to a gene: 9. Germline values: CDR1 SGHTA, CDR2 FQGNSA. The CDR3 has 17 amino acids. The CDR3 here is CASSLPSGRVRQETQYF. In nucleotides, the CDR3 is TGTGCCAGCAGCTTGCCTAGCGGGAGAGTGCGGCAAGAGACCCAGTACTTC. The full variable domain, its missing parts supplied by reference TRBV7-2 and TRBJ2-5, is GAGVSQSPSNKVTEKGKDVELRCDPISGHTALYWYRQSLGQGLEFLIYFQGNSAPDKSGLPSDRFSAERTGGSVSTLTIQRTQQEDSAVYLCASSLPSGRVRQETQYFGPGTRLLVL.

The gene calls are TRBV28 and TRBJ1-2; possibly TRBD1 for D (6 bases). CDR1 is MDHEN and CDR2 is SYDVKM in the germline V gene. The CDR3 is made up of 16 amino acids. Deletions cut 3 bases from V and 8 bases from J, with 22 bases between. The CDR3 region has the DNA TGTGCCAGCAGTTTCTTCCGGGACATGAGTGTGGGGGGCTACACCTTC. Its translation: CASSFFRDMSVGGYTF.

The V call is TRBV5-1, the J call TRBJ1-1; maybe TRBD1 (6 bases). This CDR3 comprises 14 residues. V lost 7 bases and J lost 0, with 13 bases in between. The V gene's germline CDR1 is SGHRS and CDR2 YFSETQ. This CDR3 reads CASRRRDMNTEAFF. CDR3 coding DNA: TGCGCCAGCCGCCGACGGGACATGAACACTGAAGCTTTCTTT.

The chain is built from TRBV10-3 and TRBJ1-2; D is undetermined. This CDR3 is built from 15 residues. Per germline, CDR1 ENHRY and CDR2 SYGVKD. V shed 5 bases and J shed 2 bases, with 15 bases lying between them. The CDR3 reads CAISNLAGENYGYTF. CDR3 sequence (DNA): TGTGCCATCAGTAACCTGGCCGGGGAGAACTATGGCTACACCTTC.

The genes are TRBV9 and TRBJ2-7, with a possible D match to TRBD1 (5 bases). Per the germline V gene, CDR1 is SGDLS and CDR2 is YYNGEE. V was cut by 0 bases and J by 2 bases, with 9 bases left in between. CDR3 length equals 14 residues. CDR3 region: CASSVGQGTYEQYF. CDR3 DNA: TGTGCCAGCAGCGTAGGGCAGGGCACCTACGAGCAGTACTTC. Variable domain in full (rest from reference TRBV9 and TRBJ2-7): DSGVTQTPKHLITATGQRVTLRCSPRSGDLSVYWYQQSLDQGLQFLIQYYNGEERAKGNILERFSAQQFPDLHSELNLSSLELGDSALYFCASSVGQGTYEQYFGPGTRLTVT.

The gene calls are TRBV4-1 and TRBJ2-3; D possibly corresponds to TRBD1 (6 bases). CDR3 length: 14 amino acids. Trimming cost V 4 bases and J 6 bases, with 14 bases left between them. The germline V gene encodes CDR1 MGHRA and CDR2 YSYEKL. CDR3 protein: CASSLQGLVDTQYF. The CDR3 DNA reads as TGCGCCAGCAGCCTACAGGGTTTGGTGGATACGCAGTATTTT.

In DNA form, the CDR3 reads TGTGCCAGCTCAGGCTTTCCTAGCGGCGATGAGCAGTTCTTC. Translation: CASSGFPSGDEQFF. The rearrangement joins TRBV18 to TRBJ2-1; 7 bases match TRBD2. Per the germline V gene, CDR1 is KGHSH and CDR2 is LQKENI. With 5 bases clipped from V and 8 bases from J, the junction kept 9 bases outside the gene matches. This CDR3 spans 14 amino acids.

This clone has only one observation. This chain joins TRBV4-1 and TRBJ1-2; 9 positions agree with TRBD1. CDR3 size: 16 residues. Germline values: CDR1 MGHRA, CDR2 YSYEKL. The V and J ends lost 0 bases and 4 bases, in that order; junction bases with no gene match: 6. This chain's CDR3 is CASSQEGDRAGYGYTF. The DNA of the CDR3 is TGCGCCAGCAGCCAAGAGGGGGACAGGGCTGGCTATGGCTACACCTTC.

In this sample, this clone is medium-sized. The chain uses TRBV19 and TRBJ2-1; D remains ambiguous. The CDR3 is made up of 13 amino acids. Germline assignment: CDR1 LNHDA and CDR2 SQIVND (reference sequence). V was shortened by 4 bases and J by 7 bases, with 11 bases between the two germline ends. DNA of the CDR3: TGTGCCAGTAGTAACCGAGCGACAAATGAGCAGTTCTTC. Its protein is CASSNRATNEQFF.

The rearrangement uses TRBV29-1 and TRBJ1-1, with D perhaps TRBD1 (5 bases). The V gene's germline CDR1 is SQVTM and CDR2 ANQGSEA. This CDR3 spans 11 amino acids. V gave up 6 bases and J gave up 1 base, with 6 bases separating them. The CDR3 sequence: CSVQGNTEAFF. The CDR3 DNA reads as TGCAGCGTGCAGGGGAACACTGAAGCTTTCTTT.

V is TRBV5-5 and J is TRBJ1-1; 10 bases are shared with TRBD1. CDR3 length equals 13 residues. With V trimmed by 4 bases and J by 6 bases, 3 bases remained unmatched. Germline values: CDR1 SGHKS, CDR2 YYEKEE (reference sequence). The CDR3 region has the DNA TGTGCCAGCAGCCGACAGGGGGCCCCTGAAGCTTTCTTT. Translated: CASSRQGAPEAFF. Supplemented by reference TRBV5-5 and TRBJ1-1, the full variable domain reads DAGVTQSPTHLIKTRGQQVTLRCSPISGHKSVSWYQQVLGQGPQFIFQYYEKEERGRGNFPDRFSARQFPNYSSELNVNALLLGDSALYLCASSRQGAPEAFFGQGTRLTVV.

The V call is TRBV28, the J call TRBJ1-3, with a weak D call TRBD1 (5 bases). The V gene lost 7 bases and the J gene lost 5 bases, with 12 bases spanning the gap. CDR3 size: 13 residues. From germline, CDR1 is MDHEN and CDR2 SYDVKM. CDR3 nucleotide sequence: TGTGCCAGCACCAGGGCAGGCCGAAACACCATATATTTT. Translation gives CASTRAGRNTIYF.

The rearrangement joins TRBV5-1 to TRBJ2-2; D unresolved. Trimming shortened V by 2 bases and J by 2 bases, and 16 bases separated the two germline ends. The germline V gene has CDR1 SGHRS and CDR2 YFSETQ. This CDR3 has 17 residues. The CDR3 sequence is CASSLIMQGPNTGELFF. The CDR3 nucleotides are TGCGCCAGCAGCTTAATTATGCAAGGGCCTAACACCGGGGAGCTGTTTTTT.

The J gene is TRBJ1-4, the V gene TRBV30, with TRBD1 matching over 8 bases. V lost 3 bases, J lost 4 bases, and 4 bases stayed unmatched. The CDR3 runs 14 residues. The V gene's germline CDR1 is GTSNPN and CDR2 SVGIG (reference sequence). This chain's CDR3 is CAWSRTGHNEKLFF. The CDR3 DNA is TGTGCCTGGAGCCGGACAGGGCATAATGAAAAACTGTTTTTT. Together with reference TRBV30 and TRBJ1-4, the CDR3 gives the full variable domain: SQTIHQWPATLVQPVGSPLSLECTVEGTSNPNLYWYRQAAGRGLQLLFYSVGIGQISSEVPQNLSASRPQDRQFILSSKKLLLSDSGFYLCAWSRTGHNEKLFFGSGTQLSVL.

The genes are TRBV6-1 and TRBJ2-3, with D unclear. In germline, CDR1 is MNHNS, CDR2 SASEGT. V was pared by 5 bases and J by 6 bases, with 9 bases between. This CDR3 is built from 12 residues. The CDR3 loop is CASSSPWDTQYF. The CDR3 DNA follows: TGTGCCAGCAGTAGCCCATGGGATACGCAGTATTTT.

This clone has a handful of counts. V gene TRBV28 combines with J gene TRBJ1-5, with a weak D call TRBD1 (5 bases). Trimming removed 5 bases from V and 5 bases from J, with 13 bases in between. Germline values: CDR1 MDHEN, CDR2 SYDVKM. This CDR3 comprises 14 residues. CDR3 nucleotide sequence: TGTGCCAGCAGTACGTGGGGCGCGGATCAGCCCCAGCATTTT. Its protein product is CASSTWGADQPQHF.